These 10 T cell receptor beta chains came from one sample sequenced in a study of blood T cells in healthy people across ages. The use of a sample-barcoded 5' primer and a J-beta primer mix characterized a second PCR of roughly 6 to 11 cycles. Via MiXCR, TCRdb re-called the 5' RACE reads, giving one row per CDR3 protein. The sample lists some 730,000 distinct CDR3 sequences, 20% to 25% occurring once. The sequencing sample was made of blood. Every receptor here comes from a man aged 65-85 years in good health.

This chain uses TRBV28 with TRBJ2-5; D unclear. Trimming pared 5 bases from V and 1 base from J, leaving 14 bases between. In germline, CDR1 is MDHEN, CDR2 SYDVKM. The CDR3 runs 15 residues. The CDR3 protein is CASSIIGQRQETQYF. The CDR3 DNA sequence: TGTGCCAGCAGTATCATCGGGCAGCGCCAAGAGACCCAGTACTTC. Full variable domain (outside the CDR3, taken from reference TRBV28 and TRBJ2-5): DVKVTQSSRYLVKRTGEKVFLECVQDMDHENMFWYRQDPGLGLRLIYFSYDVKMKEKGDIPEGYSVSREKKERFSLILESASTNQTSMYLCASSIIGQRQETQYFGPGTRLLVL.

This rearrangement joins TRBV6-2 or TRBV6-3 to TRBJ2-4; D is tentatively TRBD1 or TRBD2 (6 bases each). CDR1 and CDR2 (germline): MNHEY, SVGEGT. This CDR3 is 18 amino acids long. V was pared by 5 bases and J by 0 bases, with 20 bases between. In nucleotides, the CDR3 is TGTGCCAGCAGTGGCATAGGGGGGAGGCACTTAGCCAAAAACATTCAGTACTTC. Its protein product is CASSGIGGRHLAKNIQYF.

This chain joins TRBV20-1 and TRBJ2-1, with TRBD2 matching 8 bases. Looked up from germline, CDR1 is DFQATT and CDR2 is SNEGSKA (reference sequence). The CDR3 has 14 residues. The V gene end was trimmed by 1 base and the J gene end by 6 bases; junction bases not matched to a gene: 5. CDR3 residues: CSARASGGTNEQFF. CDR3 bases: TGCAGTGCTAGAGCGAGCGGGGGAACCAATGAGCAGTTCTTC.

The chain links TRBV5-1 to TRBJ1-3; D gene ambiguous. Germline assignment: CDR1 SGHRS and CDR2 YFSETQ. V gave up 4 bases and J gave up 1 base, with 12 bases separating them. This CDR3 is built from 15 residues. The CDR3 sequence is CASSPDPFSGNTIYF. CDR3 DNA: TGCGCCAGCAGCCCCGACCCGTTTTCTGGAAACACCATATATTTT.

V gene TRBV11-2 combines with J gene TRBJ2-5; 8 bases are a match to TRBD2. V was pared by 1 base and J by 2 bases, with 6 bases of the junction left unmatched. The CDR3 runs 16 residues. In germline, CDR1 is SGHAT, CDR2 FQNNGV. The CDR3 DNA follows: TGTGCCAGCAGCTTAGGCAACGGGGGGGATCAAGAGACCCAGTACTTC. This encodes CASSLGNGGDQETQYF.

The sample holds a few counts of this clonotype. The chain has TRBV10-3 and TRBJ1-4; unclear D gene. The germline V gene has CDR1 ENHRY and CDR2 SYGVKD. V lost 3 bases and J 6 bases, leaving 11 bases between the germline ends. There are 14 residues in the CDR3. As DNA, the CDR3 is TGTGCCATCAGTGATCTCGTTGGGGATGAAAAACTGTTTTTT. It translates to CAISDLVGDEKLFF.

This clonotype turned up a few times. The V and J genes are TRBV4-1 and TRBJ2-3; 7 nucleotides agree with TRBD1. The CDR3 contains 16 residues. CDR1 and CDR2 from the germline V gene are MGHRA and YSYEKL. V gave up 3 bases and J gave up 4 bases; unmatched junction bases: 10. Written as DNA, the CDR3 is TGCGCCAGCAGCCACGATACAGGGGTTGGAGCAGATACGCAGTATTTT. Translation: CASSHDTGVGADTQYF.

This clonotype appeared many times. The rearrangement links TRBV4-3 to TRBJ2-2, with D perhaps matching TRBD2 (5 bases). The CDR3 loop spans 17 amino acids. Germline CDR1 is LGHNA and CDR2 is YSLEER. The V end lost 1 base, the J end lost 4 bases, and 16 bases lay between the germline ends. The CDR3 coding sequence is TGCGCCAGCAGCCAAGTCGGAGCGGCTTATCGCACCGGGGAGCTGTTTTTT. Protein: CASSQVGAAYRTGELFF.

The rearrangement joins TRBV5-6 to TRBJ2-1; 7 bases are a match to TRBD2. CDR3 size: 15 residues. The V segment lost 4 bases and the J segment 3 bases; nucleotides outside the gene matches: 7. Germline V gene data show CDR1 as SGHDT and CDR2 as YYEEEE. CDR3 amino acids: CASSPEIAGYNEQFF. CDR3 sequence (DNA): TGTGCCAGCAGCCCGGAGATAGCGGGCTACAATGAGCAGTTCTTC.

The chain employs TRBV12-3 or TRBV12-4 and TRBJ2-1; a weak D match, TRBD2 (7 bases). The DNA end favors TRBJ2-7, so the J call may be wrong. The CDR3 runs to 17 residues. As DNA, the CDR3 is TGTGCCAGCAGCCACACCAGCGGGGCAGGGGTCATCCACGAGCAGTACTTC. It yields the protein CASSHTSGAGVIHEQYF.